This T cell receptor (beta chain) was observed in a study of CD8+CD57+ T cells in acquired aplastic anemia (dated by TCRdb to the late 2010s). About the full investigation: A mean of about 3.2 ug of DNA, ranging from roughly 0.19 to 27.4 ug, was extracted from sorted CD4+ and CD8+ cells. A CD8+CD57+ expansion meant a frequency higher than the mean frequency seen in healthy subjects. General conclusions and limits of the study: CD8+ Simpson's diversity did not differ significantly between patients and healthy controls (P=0.060). Although roughly 30 CD8+ CDR3 sequences were shared by patients and controls, these sequences appeared highly expressed in patients and within the immunodominant clones of patients.

TCR beta VDJ combination and CDR3 sequence profiling used genomic DNA as the template. TCR repertoire sequencing was run on an Illumina HiSeq 2000. The paper's data handling went like this. Repertoires were assessed using TRBV/TRBJ rearrangement plots, CDR3 size and DJ length profiles, and Simpson's diversity index. Whichever DNA sequence was most abundant in the deep sequencing data was defined as the immunodominant clone. CDR3 amino acid sequences were checked for sharing across subjects and were also compared against the VDJdb database and published repertoires. Through fastp at Q25 and MiXCR, TCRdb rebuilt clones from the public reads, retaining in-frame beta chains. Entries are consolidated by CDR3 protein sequence, retaining the most common genes and DNA. For this entry, the V and J calls and clone size follow TCRdb and not the study's own pipeline. This sample comprises under 350,000 distinct CDR3 sequences, roughly 53% of them detected only once. The top ten hold 1% to 1.5% of the sample.

Concerning this clonotype: Its recognized antigen is unknown. No per-base quality is available; no much larger clone lies one base away.

As encoded in the germline V gene, CDR1 is KGHDR while CDR2 is SFDVKD. Trimming costs V 4 bases and J 6 bases, and their ends lie 6 bases apart. The CDR3 sequence holds 12 residues, the cysteine and phenylalanine included. Only CDR3 DNA remains: 36 bases, in frame from the first base. Patients chosen for sequencing had shown expansion of CD8+CD57+ cells by flow cytometry. All patients had severe acquired aplastic anemia diagnosed by International Study of Aplastic Anemia and Agranulocytosis and Camitta criteria. No therapy had been received by the patients at the time of blood sampling. TCR repertoires of sorted CD4+ and CD8+ blood T cells from severe aplastic anemia patients and healthy subjects were deep-sequenced in the study. In the USA, patient enrollment took place under clinicaltrials.gov protocols 00001620, 01623167, 00001397, 00071045, 00081523 and 00961064. Ficoll-Paque density gradient centrifugation was used to isolate peripheral blood mononuclear cells. Before DNA extraction, CD4+ and CD8+ T cells were sorted by FACS or by magnetic beads.

Sequencing input: sorted CD4+, CD8+, or CD8+CD57+ T cells (not recorded which) from PBMCs. The chain joins TRBV24-1 to TRBJ2-1, with an unclear D gene assignment. This TCR was recovered from a human donor with aplastic anemia. CDR3 protein: CATSDATNEQFF. The sequenced DNA is TGTGCCACCAGTGACGCAACCAATGAGCAGTTCTTC.